These T cell receptor beta chains were read from a single sample in a study of siplizumab effects on memory and regulatory T cells. The protocol was immunoSEQ multiplex PCR, while the TCRdb copy is restricted to in-frame clones and leaves out a portion. The sample yields some 120,000 clones, about 94% seen once. Material: non-Treg CD4+ T cells sorted from blood. The source is a human donor in good health. Both conserved end residues are part of each CDR3. A D gene is named only where the DNA matches it firmly. Not every row has a clone size; where given, it reads once, few, many or a size class.

clone_size: .
v_call: TRBV25-1
d_call: .
j_call: TRBJ1-6
cdr3_aa: CASSPRGGNSPLHF
cdr3_nt: TGTGCCAGCAGCCCAAGGGGGGGTAATTCACCCCTCCACTTT

clone_size: .
v_call: TRBV19
d_call: TRBD2
j_call: TRBJ2-1
cdr3_aa: CATLGLAGGLSYNEQFF
cdr3_nt: TGTGCCACCCTGGGACTAGCGGGGGGTCTCTCCTACAATGAGCAGTTCTTC

clone_size: .
v_call: TRBV11-3
d_call: .
j_call: TRBJ2-2
cdr3_aa: CASSLGSYVGNGELFF
cdr3_nt: TGTGCCAGCAGCTTAGGCAGCTACGTGGGGAACGGGGAGCTGTTTTTT

clone_size: once
v_call: TRBV5-5
d_call: TRBD1
j_call: TRBJ2-1
cdr3_aa: CASSYLGDSYNEQFF
cdr3_nt: TGTGCCAGCAGCTATTTAGGGGACAGCTACAATGAGCAGTTCTTC

clone_size: .
v_call: TRBV5-4
d_call: .
j_call: TRBJ1-6
cdr3_aa: CASSGGVSYNSPLHF
cdr3_nt: TGTGCCAGCAGCGGAGGAGTTAGCTATAATTCACCCCTCCACTTT

clone_size: .
v_call: TRBV6-4
d_call: TRBD1
j_call: TRBJ1-1
cdr3_aa: CASRRGHGNTEAFF
cdr3_nt: TGTGCCAGCAGGAGGGGGCATGGTAACACTGAAGCTTTCTTT

clone_size: .
v_call: TRBV6-5
d_call: TRBD1
j_call: TRBJ1-1
cdr3_aa: CASSYSGRGRTEAFF
cdr3_nt: TGTGCCAGCAGTTACTCGGGCAGGGGGCGGACTGAAGCTTTCTTT

clone_size: .
v_call: TRBV10-3
d_call: TRBD2
j_call: TRBJ2-1
cdr3_aa: CAISEPSGRLDEQFF
cdr3_nt: TGTGCCATCAGTGAGCCTAGCGGGAGGTTGGATGAGCAGTTCTTC

clone_size: .
v_call: TRBV11-2
d_call: .
j_call: TRBJ1-1
cdr3_aa: CASSLVRFGMINTEAFF
cdr3_nt: TGTGCCAGCAGCTTAGTCCGTTTTGGGATGATAAACACTGAAGCTTTCTTT

clone_size: .
v_call: TRBV30
d_call: .
j_call: TRBJ2-1
cdr3_aa: CAWSFSRINEQFF
cdr3_nt: TGTGCCTGGAGTTTCAGCAGGATCAATGAGCAGTTCTTC

clone_size: .
v_call: TRBV6-6
d_call: TRBD1
j_call: TRBJ1-1
cdr3_aa: CAISGLYRGGYTEAFF
cdr3_nt: TGTGCCATCAGCGGACTCTACAGGGGCGGGTACACTGAAGCTTTCTTT

clone_size: .
v_call: TRBV7-9
d_call: .
j_call: TRBJ2-7
cdr3_aa: CASSLGAGPTYEQYF
cdr3_nt: TGTGCCAGCAGCTTAGGGGCAGGTCCTACCTACGAGCAGTACTTC

clone_size: .
v_call: TRBV18
d_call: .
j_call: TRBJ2-2
cdr3_aa: CASSSGQNTGELFF
cdr3_nt: TGTGCCAGCTCATCGGGACAAAACACCGGGGAGCTGTTTTTT

clone_size: .
v_call: TRBV6-5
d_call: .
j_call: TRBJ2-1
cdr3_aa: CASSYYAKSSYNEQFF
cdr3_nt: TGTGCCAGCAGTTACTACGCGAAAAGCTCCTACAATGAGCAGTTCTTC

clone_size: .
v_call: TRBV25-1
d_call: .
j_call: TRBJ1-1
cdr3_aa: CASSESRPGGAFF
cdr3_nt: TGTGCCAGCAGTGAATCCCGGCCGGGGGGAGCTTTCTTT

clone_size: .
v_call: TRBV4-1
d_call: TRBD1
j_call: TRBJ1-2
cdr3_aa: CASSQWSGQRNQNYGYTF
cdr3_nt: TGCGCCAGCAGCCAATGGTCGGGACAGCGAAACCAAAACTATGGCTACACCTTC

clone_size: .
v_call: TRBV7-3
d_call: TRBD2
j_call: TRBJ2-1
cdr3_aa: CASSLGSSGTYNEQFF
cdr3_nt: TGTGCCAGCAGCTTAGGCTCTAGCGGAACCTACAATGAGCAGTTCTTC

clone_size: .
v_call: TRBV9
d_call: .
j_call: TRBJ1-1
cdr3_aa: CASSVGEGGEAFF
cdr3_nt: TGTGCCAGCAGCGTAGGAGAAGGGGGTGAAGCTTTCTTT

clone_size: .
v_call: TRBV6-5
d_call: .
j_call: TRBJ2-7
cdr3_aa: CASSYESGLEQYF
cdr3_nt: TGTGCCAGCAGTTACGAATCCGGGCTCGAGCAGTACTTC

clone_size: .
v_call: TRBV5-8
d_call: .
j_call: TRBJ2-7
cdr3_aa: CASTLGLATSYEQYF
cdr3_nt: TGTGCCAGCACCCTGGGGCTAGCGACCTCCTACGAGCAGTACTTC

clone_size: .
v_call: TRBV21-1
d_call: .
j_call: TRBJ1-2
cdr3_aa: CASSKAQDAGDYGYTF
cdr3_nt: TGTGCCAGCAGCAAAGCTCAGGATGCCGGCGACTATGGCTACACCTTC

clone_size: .
v_call: TRBV10-1
d_call: .
j_call: TRBJ2-2
cdr3_aa: CASSARPTVANTGELFF
cdr3_nt: TGCGCCAGCAGTGCTAGACCGACAGTTGCGAACACCGGGGAGCTGTTTTTT

clone_size: .
v_call: TRBV6-1
d_call: TRBD1
j_call: TRBJ2-3
cdr3_aa: CASSGTGTDTQYF
cdr3_nt: TGTGCCAGCAGCGGGACAGGCACAGATACGCAGTATTTT

clone_size: .
v_call: TRBV29-1
d_call: .
j_call: TRBJ2-7
cdr3_aa: CSGALEYEQYF
cdr3_nt: TGCAGCGGCGCCCTAGAGTACGAGCAGTACTTC

clone_size: .
v_call: TRBV18
d_call: .
j_call: TRBJ2-7
cdr3_aa: CASSPRYDEQYF
cdr3_nt: TGTGCCAGCTCACCACGGTATGACGAGCAGTACTTC

clone_size: .
v_call: TRBV5-1
d_call: .
j_call: TRBJ2-1
cdr3_aa: CASSLVQVSYNEQFF
cdr3_nt: TGCGCCAGCAGCTTGGTGCAGGTTTCCTACAATGAGCAGTTCTTC

clone_size: .
v_call: TRBV11-2
d_call: .
j_call: TRBJ2-1
cdr3_aa: CASSFYFAEQFF
cdr3_nt: TGTGCCAGCAGCTTTTACTTCGCTGAGCAGTTCTTC

clone_size: .
v_call: TRBV5-6
d_call: TRBD1
j_call: TRBJ1-2
cdr3_aa: CASSLWVTGGYGYTF
cdr3_nt: TGTGCCAGCAGCTTGTGGGTGACAGGGGGTTATGGCTACACCTTC

clone_size: .
v_call: TRBV2
d_call: .
j_call: TRBJ1-5
cdr3_aa: CASSGEAQPQHF
cdr3_nt: TGTGCCAGCAGCGGGGAGGCTCAGCCCCAGCATTTT

clone_size: .
v_call: TRBV9
d_call: TRBD1
j_call: TRBJ2-5
cdr3_aa: CASSGETGESETQYF
cdr3_nt: TGTGCCAGCAGCGGAGAGACAGGGGAGTCGGAGACCCAGTACTTC

clone_size: .
v_call: TRBV30
d_call: .
j_call: TRBJ1-5
cdr3_aa: CAWSAPQEAANQPQHF
cdr3_nt: TGTGCCTGGAGTGCACCTCAAGAGGCGGCGAATCAGCCCCAGCATTTT

clone_size: .
v_call: TRBV10-1
d_call: TRBD2
j_call: TRBJ2-5
cdr3_aa: CASSECPGLAGGKTQYF
cdr3_nt: TGCGCCAGCAGTGAGTGTCCTGGACTAGCGGGGGGAAAGACCCAGTACTTC

clone_size: .
v_call: TRBV6-5
d_call: .
j_call: TRBJ1-2
cdr3_aa: CASSYYRGASYGYTF
cdr3_nt: TGTGCCAGCAGTTACTACCGGGGGGCTAGCTATGGCTACACCTTC

clone_size: .
v_call: TRBV5-6
d_call: TRBD2
j_call: TRBJ2-5
cdr3_aa: CASSLRTSGGAETQYF
cdr3_nt: TGTGCCAGCAGCCTACGGACTAGCGGGGGGGCGGAGACCCAGTACTTC

clone_size: .
v_call: TRBV5-1
d_call: .
j_call: TRBJ2-1
cdr3_aa: CASSLGGGFDNEQFF
cdr3_nt: TGCGCCAGCAGCTTGGGTGGGGGTTTCGACAATGAGCAGTTCTTC

clone_size: .
v_call: TRBV5-4
d_call: TRBD1
j_call: TRBJ2-2
cdr3_aa: CASRPGTEGTGELFF
cdr3_nt: TGTGCCAGCAGGCCCGGGACAGAGGGGACCGGGGAGCTGTTTTTT

clone_size: .
v_call: TRBV5-1
d_call: .
j_call: TRBJ2-3
cdr3_aa: CASSLNSVTPDTQYF
cdr3_nt: TGCGCCAGCAGCTTAAATAGCGTCACTCCAGATACGCAGTATTTT

clone_size: .
v_call: TRBV30
d_call: .
j_call: TRBJ1-1
cdr3_aa: CAWSVRFSPGGRTEAFF
cdr3_nt: TGTGCCTGGAGTGTACGGTTTTCCCCGGGGGGGAGAACTGAAGCTTTCTTT

clone_size: .
v_call: TRBV7-8
d_call: .
j_call: TRBJ1-2
cdr3_aa: CASSLIYGPGTYGYTF
cdr3_nt: TGTGCCAGCAGCTTAATTTACGGGCCAGGGACCTATGGCTACACCTTC

clone_size: .
v_call: TRBV4-2
d_call: .
j_call: TRBJ1-1
cdr3_aa: CASSHLTGKTEAFF
cdr3_nt: TGTGCCAGCAGCCATCTAACAGGGAAAACTGAAGCTTTCTTT

clone_size: .
v_call: TRBV5-5
d_call: TRBD1
j_call: TRBJ1-5
cdr3_aa: CASSYDRAKNQPQHF
cdr3_nt: TGTGCCAGCAGTTACGACAGGGCCAAGAATCAGCCCCAGCATTTT

clone_size: .
v_call: TRBV7-3
d_call: .
j_call: TRBJ2-2
cdr3_aa: CASSLFEGDTGELFF
cdr3_nt: TGTGCCAGCAGCTTATTCGAGGGGGACACCGGGGAGCTGTTTTTT

clone_size: .
v_call: TRBV18
d_call: .
j_call: TRBJ1-2
cdr3_aa: CASSPLSPGQMKNGYTF
cdr3_nt: TGTGCCAGCTCACCTCTCTCACCTGGACAGATGAAGAATGGCTACACCTTC

clone_size: .
v_call: TRBV19
d_call: TRBD1
j_call: TRBJ1-1
cdr3_aa: CASSPRGQGAEAFF
cdr3_nt: TGTGCCAGTAGTCCGAGAGGACAGGGCGCTGAAGCTTTCTTT

clone_size: .
v_call: TRBV9
d_call: .
j_call: TRBJ2-2
cdr3_aa: CASSAHPSGNTGELFF
cdr3_nt: TGTGCCAGCAGCGCCCATCCATCAGGGAACACCGGGGAGCTGTTTTTT

clone_size: .
v_call: TRBV30
d_call: .
j_call: TRBJ2-2
cdr3_aa: CAWSGSGTGELFF
cdr3_nt: TGTGCCTGGTCCGGGTCGGGCACCGGGGAGCTGTTTTTT

clone_size: .
v_call: TRBV5-1
d_call: .
j_call: TRBJ1-2
cdr3_aa: CASSSGVQGGYGYTF
cdr3_nt: TGCGCCAGCAGCTCTGGTGTCCAGGGCGGCTATGGCTACACCTTC

clone_size: .
v_call: TRBV18
d_call: TRBD2
j_call: TRBJ2-3
cdr3_aa: CASSRVAGSDTQYF
cdr3_nt: TGTGCCAGCTCACGGGTAGCGGGGTCAGATACGCAGTATTTT

clone_size: once
v_call: TRBV30
d_call: .
j_call: TRBJ1-2
cdr3_aa: CAWSTNYGYTF
cdr3_nt: TGTGCCTGGAGTACTAACTATGGCTACACCTTC

clone_size: .
v_call: TRBV6-5
d_call: .
j_call: TRBJ2-6
cdr3_aa: CATRPYSGANVLTF
cdr3_nt: TGTGCCACCCGCCCCTACTCTGGGGCCAACGTCCTGACTTTC

clone_size: .
v_call: TRBV7-2
d_call: .
j_call: TRBJ2-7
cdr3_aa: CASSLRGRPPEQYF
cdr3_nt: TGTGCCAGCAGCTTACGGGGGCGGCCTCCCGAGCAGTACTTC

clone_size: .
v_call: TRBV18
d_call: TRBD1
j_call: TRBJ2-7
cdr3_aa: CASSQGATQSYEQYF
cdr3_nt: TGTGCCAGCTCACAGGGGGCTACTCAGTCCTACGAGCAGTACTTC

clone_size: .
v_call: TRBV2
d_call: TRBD1
j_call: TRBJ1-2
cdr3_aa: CASRGQGNYGYTF
cdr3_nt: TGTGCCAGCAGGGGACAGGGGAACTATGGCTACACCTTC

clone_size: .
v_call: TRBV6-6
d_call: .
j_call: TRBJ1-4
cdr3_aa: CASSYWAGEKLFF
cdr3_nt: TGTGCCAGCAGTTACTGGGCGGGAGAAAAACTGTTTTTT

clone_size: .
v_call: TRBV6-1
d_call: .
j_call: TRBJ1-4
cdr3_aa: CASRNSATNEKLFF
cdr3_nt: TGTGCCAGCAGGAACAGCGCAACTAATGAAAAACTGTTTTTT

clone_size: .
v_call: TRBV6-6
d_call: TRBD1
j_call: TRBJ1-5
cdr3_aa: CASRTGTGGGQPQHF
cdr3_nt: TGTGCCAGCAGAACCGGGACAGGGGGCGGACAGCCCCAGCATTTT